This TCR beta chain was identified during a study of blood T cell repertoires in COVID-19. Those enrolled, adults aged about 18 to 89 years, came from under 25 US areas. Membership in each cohort depended on participant-reported clinical history. Data came from immunoSEQ multiplex PCR; TCRdb stores just in-frame clones and leaves some out. The sample yields some 420,000 clones, 75% to 90% seen once. The CDR3 has 17 amino acids. Material for sequencing was PBMCs or T cells enriched from blood (not recorded which). This TCR was recovered from a man younger than 45 who had recovered from COVID-19. The chain joins TRBV21-1 to TRBJ1-1; the table gives TRBD1 as D, unverified against the DNA. TRBV21-1 is recorded as a pseudogene. The CDR3 loop reads CASSKAGQGGNNTEAFF. DNA for the CDR3: TGTGCCAGCAGCAAAGCCGGACAGGGAGGTAATAACACTGAAGCTTTCTTT.